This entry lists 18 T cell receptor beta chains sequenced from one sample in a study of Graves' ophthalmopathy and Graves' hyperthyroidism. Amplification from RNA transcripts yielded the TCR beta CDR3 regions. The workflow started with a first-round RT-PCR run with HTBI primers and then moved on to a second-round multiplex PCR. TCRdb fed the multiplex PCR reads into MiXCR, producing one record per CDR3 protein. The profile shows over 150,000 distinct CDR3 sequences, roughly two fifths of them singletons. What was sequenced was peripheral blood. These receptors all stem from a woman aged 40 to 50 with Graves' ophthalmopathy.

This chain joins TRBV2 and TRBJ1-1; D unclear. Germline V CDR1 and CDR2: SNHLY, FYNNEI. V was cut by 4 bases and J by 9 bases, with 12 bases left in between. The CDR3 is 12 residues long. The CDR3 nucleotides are TGTGCCAGCAGTGGGGAGCGGGCCCAAGCTTTCTTT. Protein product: CASSGERAQAFF.

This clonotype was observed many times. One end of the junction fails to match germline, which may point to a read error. CDR3 sequence reads: CASSLSDSQRYLYGYTF. In DNA form, the CDR3 reads TGTGCCAGCAGTCTATCGGACAGCCAGCGGTATTTGTATGGCTACACCTTC. The chain joins TRBV27 to TRBJ1-2, with D possibly TRBD1 on 6 matching bases. The CDR3 length is 17 residues. Germline V gives CDR1 MNHEY, CDR2 SMNVEV (reference sequence).

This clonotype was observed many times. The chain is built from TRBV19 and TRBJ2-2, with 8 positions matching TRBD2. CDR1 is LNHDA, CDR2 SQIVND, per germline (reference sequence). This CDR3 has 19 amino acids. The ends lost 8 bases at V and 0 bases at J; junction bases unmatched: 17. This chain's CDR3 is CASCTAGTRRPSNTGELFF. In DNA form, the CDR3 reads TGTGCCAGTTGCACGGCCGGGACTAGGCGACCCTCGAACACCGGGGAGCTGTTTTTT.

In nucleotides, the CDR3 is TGTGCCAGCAGTTACCCCGGGATACACTTCTCTGGGGCCAACGTCCTGACTTTC. Amino acids: CASSYPGIHFSGANVLTF. The genes are TRBV6-2 or TRBV6-3 and TRBJ2-6; TRBD2 might be the D (5 bases). The CDR3 totals 18 residues. Germline CDR1 and CDR2: MNHEY and SVGEGT. V was clipped by 2 bases and J by 0 bases, with 14 bases between them.

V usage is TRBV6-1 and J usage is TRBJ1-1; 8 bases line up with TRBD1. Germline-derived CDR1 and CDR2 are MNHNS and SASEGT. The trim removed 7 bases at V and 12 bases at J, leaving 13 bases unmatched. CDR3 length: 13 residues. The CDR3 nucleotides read TGTGCCAGCACCCCGGGACAGGCCCAAAAGACTTTCTTT. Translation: CASTPGQAQKTFF.

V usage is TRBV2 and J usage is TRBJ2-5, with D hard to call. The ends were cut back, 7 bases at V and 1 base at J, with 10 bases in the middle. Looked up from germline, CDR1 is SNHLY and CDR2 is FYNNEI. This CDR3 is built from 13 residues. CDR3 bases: TGTGCCAGCACCGGACGCCTCCAAGAGACCCAGTACTTC. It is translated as CASTGRLQETQYF.

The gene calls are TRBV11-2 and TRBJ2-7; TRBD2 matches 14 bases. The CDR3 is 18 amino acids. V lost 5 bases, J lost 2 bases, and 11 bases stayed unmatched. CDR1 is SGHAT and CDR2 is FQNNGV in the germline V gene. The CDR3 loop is CASSPRLAGGTVTYEQYF. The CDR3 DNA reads TGTGCCAGCAGCCCAAGACTAGCGGGAGGGACCGTTACCTACGAGCAGTACTTC. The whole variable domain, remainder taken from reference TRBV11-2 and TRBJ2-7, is EAGVAQSPRYKIIEKRQSVAFWCNPISGHATLYWYQQILGQGPKLLIQFQNNGVVDDSQLPKDRFSAERLKGVDSTLKIQPAKLEDSAVYLCASSPRLAGGTVTYEQYFGPGTRLTVT.

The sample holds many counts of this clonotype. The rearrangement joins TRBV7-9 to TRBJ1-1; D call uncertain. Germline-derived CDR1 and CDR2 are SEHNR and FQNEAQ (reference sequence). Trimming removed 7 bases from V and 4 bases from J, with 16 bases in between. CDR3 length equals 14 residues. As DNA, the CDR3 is TGTGCCAGCATCTGGACGGTTACCGCCACTGAAGCTTTCTTT. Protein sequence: CASIWTVTATEAFF.

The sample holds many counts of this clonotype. Written as DNA, the CDR3 is TGTGCCAGCAGTCGGGGACTAGCGGGGGGTTTTCGAACCGGGGAGCTGTTTTTT. This gives the protein CASSRGLAGGFRTGELFF. This sequence joins TRBV12-3 or TRBV12-4 and TRBJ2-2; 15 bases line up with TRBD2. CDR3 length equals 18 residues. V lost 5 bases, J lost 5 bases, and 9 bases stayed unmatched.

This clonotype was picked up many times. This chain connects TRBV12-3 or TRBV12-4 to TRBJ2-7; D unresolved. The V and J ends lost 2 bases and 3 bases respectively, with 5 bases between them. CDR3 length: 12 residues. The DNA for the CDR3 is TGTGCCAGCAGTTTAAACTTCTACGAGCAGTACTTC. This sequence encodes CASSLNFYEQYF.

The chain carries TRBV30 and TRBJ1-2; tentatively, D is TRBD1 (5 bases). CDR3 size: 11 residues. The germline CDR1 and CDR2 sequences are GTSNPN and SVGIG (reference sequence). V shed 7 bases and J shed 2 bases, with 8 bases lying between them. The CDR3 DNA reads TGTGCCTCGGGACTCAACTATGGCTACACCTTC. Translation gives CASGLNYGYTF.

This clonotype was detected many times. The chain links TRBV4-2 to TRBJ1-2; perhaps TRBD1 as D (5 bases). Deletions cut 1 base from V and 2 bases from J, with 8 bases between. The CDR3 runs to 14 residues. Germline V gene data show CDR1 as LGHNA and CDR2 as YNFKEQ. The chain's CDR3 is CASSQGQQNYGYTF. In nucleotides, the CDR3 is TGTGCCAGCAGCCAAGGACAGCAGAACTATGGCTACACCTTC.

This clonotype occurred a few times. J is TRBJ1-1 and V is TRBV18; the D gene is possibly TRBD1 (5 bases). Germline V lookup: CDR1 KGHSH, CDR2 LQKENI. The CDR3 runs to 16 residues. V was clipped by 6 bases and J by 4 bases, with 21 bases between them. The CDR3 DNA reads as TGTGCCAGCTCTAATAATCGCGGCAGGGACTCCACTGAAGCTTTCTTT. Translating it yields CASSNNRGRDSTEAFF.

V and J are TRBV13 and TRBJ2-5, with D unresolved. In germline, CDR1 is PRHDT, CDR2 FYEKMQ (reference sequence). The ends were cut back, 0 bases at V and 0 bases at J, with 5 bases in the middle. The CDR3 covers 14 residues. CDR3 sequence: CASSLGRNQETQYF. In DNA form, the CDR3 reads TGTGCCAGCAGCTTAGGTCGGAACCAAGAGACCCAGTACTTC.

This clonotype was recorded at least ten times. The DNA of the CDR3 is TGTGCCAGCAGCGGAGGACAGGGGACCCTTCGGGAGCAGTACTTC. Its protein is CASSGGQGTLREQYF. The V and J genes are TRBV9 and TRBJ2-7; 9 nucleotides line up with TRBD1. The germline V gene has CDR1 SGDLS and CDR2 YYNGEE. Trimming cost V 3 bases and J 7 bases; bases outside gene matches: 11. The CDR3 has 15 residues. Complete variable domain (other parts from reference TRBV9 and TRBJ2-7): DSGVTQTPKHLITATGQRVTLRCSPRSGDLSVYWYQQSLDQGLQFLIQYYNGEERAKGNILERFSAQQFPDLHSELNLSSLELGDSALYFCASSGGQGTLREQYFGPGTRLTVT.

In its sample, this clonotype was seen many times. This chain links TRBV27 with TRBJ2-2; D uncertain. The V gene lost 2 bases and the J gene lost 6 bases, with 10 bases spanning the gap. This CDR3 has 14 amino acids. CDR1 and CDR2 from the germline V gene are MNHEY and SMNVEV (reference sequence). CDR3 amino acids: CASSLRQVAGELFF. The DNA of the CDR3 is TGTGCCAGCAGTTTACGCCAGGTGGCCGGGGAGCTGTTTTTT.

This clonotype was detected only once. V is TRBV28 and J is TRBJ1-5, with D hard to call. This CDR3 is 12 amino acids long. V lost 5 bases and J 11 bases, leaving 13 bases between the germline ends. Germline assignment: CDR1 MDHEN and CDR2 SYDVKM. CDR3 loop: CASSRSTASQHF. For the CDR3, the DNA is TGTGCCAGCAGTCGGTCAACAGCTTCCCAGCATTTT. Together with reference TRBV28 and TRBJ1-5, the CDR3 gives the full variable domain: DVKVTQSSRYLVKRTGEKVFLECVQDMDHENMFWYRQDPGLGLRLIYFSYDVKMKEKGDIPEGYSVSREKKERFSLILESASTNQTSMYLCASSRSTASQHFGDGTRLSIL.

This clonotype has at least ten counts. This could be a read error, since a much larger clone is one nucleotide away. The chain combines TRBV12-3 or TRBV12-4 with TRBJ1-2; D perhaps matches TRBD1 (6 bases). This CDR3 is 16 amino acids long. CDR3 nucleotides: TGTGCCAGCAGTTTGGGGGCAGGGGCACGGGTGGATGGCTACGCCTTC. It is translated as CASSLGAGARVDGYAF.